One T cell receptor (beta chain) is described in this entry. The CDR3 sequence is 15 residues long. Between the trimmed V and J ends, which lost 0 bases and 0 bases, there was a span of 3 bases. Germline assignment: CDR1 MNHEY and CDR2 SVGAGI. Conversion of TCR transcripts into cDNA relied on 5'RACE template switching, which added a universal primer site and UMIs. TCRdb re-derived calls from the 5' RACE reads in MiXCR, one entry per CDR3 protein. This table has about 50,000 distinct CDR3 sequences, around 7% appearing once. This record belongs to a study of T cells after yellow fever vaccination. The V and J genes are TRBV6-5 and TRBJ1-6; D is uncertain. Sequenced here: CD8+ T cells sorted from PBMCs, sampled on the day of the first yellow fever vaccination. This TCR was recovered from a man aged 18 to 29 who received the YFV17D yellow fever vaccine. The CDR3 spells CASSYSSSYNSPLHF. The CDR3, as DNA: TGTGCCAGCAGTTACTCCAGCTCCTATAATTCACCCCTCCACTTT.